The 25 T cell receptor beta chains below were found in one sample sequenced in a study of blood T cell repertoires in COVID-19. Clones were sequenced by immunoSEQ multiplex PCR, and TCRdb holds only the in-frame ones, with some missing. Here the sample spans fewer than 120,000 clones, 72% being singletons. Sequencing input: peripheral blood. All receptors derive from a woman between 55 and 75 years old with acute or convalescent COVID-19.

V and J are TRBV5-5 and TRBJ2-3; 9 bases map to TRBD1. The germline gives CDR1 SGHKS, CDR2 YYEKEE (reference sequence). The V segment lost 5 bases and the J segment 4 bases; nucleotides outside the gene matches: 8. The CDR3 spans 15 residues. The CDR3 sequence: CASRSTGGSADTQYF. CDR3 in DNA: TGTGCCAGCAGATCTACAGGGGGCAGCGCAGATACGCAGTATTTT.

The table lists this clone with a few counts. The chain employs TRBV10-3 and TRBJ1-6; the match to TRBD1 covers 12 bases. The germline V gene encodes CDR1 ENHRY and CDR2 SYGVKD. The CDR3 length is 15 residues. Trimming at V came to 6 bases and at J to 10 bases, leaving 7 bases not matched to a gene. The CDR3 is CAIRGTGGSRSPLHF. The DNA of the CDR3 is TGTGCCATCAGGGGGACAGGGGGCTCACGGTCACCCCTCCACTTT.

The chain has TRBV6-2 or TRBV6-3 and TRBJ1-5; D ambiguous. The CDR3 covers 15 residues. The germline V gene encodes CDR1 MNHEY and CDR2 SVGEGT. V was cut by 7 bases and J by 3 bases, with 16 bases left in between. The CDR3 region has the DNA TGTGCCAGCACCCCGGGGAGCAGCTACAATCAGCCCCAGCATTTT. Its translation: CASTPGSSYNQPQHF.

As DNA, the CDR3 is TGTGCCAGCAGCCCTGGGGACACCGGTAACTATGGCTACACCTTC. It translates to CASSPGDTGNYGYTF. The V call is TRBV7-9, the J call TRBJ1-2; D perhaps matches TRBD1 (6 bases). CDR3 size: 15 residues. Germline V gene data show CDR1 as SEHNR and CDR2 as FQNEAQ (reference sequence). V lost 5 bases and J lost 1, with 14 bases in between. The full variable domain, rest sourced from reference TRBV7-9 and TRBJ1-2, is DTGVSQNPRHKITKRGQNVTFRCDPISEHNRLYWYRQTLGQGPEFLTYFQNEAQLEKSRLLSDRFSAERPKGSFSTLEIQRTEQGDSAMYLCASSPGDTGNYGYTFGSGTRLTVV.

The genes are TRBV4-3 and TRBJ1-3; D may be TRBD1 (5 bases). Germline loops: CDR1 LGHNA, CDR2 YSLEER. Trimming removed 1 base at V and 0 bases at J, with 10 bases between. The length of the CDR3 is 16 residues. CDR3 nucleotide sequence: TGCGCCAGCAGCCAAGCCCCGACAGTCTCTGGAAACACCATATATTTT. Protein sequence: CASSQAPTVSGNTIYF.

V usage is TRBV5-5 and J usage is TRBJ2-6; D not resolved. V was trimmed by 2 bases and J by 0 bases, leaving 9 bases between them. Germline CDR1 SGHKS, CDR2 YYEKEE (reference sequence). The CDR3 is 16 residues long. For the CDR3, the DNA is TGTGCCAGCAGCTTAGAGGCCGTCTCTGGGGCCAACGTCCTGACTTTC. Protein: CASSLEAVSGANVLTF.

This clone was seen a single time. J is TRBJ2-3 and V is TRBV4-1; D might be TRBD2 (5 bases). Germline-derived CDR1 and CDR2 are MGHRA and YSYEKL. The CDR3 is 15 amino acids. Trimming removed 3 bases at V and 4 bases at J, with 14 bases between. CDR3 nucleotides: TGCGCCAGCAGCCAGTCTGGGAAGCGGTCAGATACGCAGTATTTT. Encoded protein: CASSQSGKRSDTQYF.

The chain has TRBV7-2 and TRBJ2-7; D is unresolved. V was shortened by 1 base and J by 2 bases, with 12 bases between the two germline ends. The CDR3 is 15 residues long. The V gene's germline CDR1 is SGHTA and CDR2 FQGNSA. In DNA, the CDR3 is TGTGCCAGCAGCTTAGGGCAGAATCCCGCCTACGAGCAGTACTTC. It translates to CASSLGQNPAYEQYF. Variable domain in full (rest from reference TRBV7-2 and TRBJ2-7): GAGVSQSPSNKVTEKGKDVELRCDPISGHTALYWYRQSLGQGLEFLIYFQGNSAPDKSGLPSDRFSAERTGGSVSTLTIQRTQQEDSAVYLCASSLGQNPAYEQYFGPGTRLTVT.

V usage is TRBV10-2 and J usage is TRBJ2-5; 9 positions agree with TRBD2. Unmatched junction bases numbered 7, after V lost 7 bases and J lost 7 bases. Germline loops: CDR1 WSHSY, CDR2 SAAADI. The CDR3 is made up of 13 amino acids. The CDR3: CASTASGDGTQYF. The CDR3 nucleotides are TGCGCCAGCACGGCTAGCGGGGATGGGACCCAGTACTTC.

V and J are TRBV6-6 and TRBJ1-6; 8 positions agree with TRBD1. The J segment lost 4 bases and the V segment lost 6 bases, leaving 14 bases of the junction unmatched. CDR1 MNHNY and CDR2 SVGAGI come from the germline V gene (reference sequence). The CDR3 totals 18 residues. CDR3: CASRRADRGGSYNSPLHF. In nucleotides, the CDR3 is TGTGCCAGCAGGCGAGCCGACAGGGGCGGTTCGTATAATTCACCCCTCCACTTT.

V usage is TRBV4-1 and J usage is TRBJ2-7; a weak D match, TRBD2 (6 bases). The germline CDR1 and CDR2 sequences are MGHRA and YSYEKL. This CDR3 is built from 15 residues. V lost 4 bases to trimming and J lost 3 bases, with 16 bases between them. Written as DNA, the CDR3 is TGCGCCAGCAGCCCTTCGGGGGACCGCGGCTACGAGCAGTACTTC. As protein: CASSPSGDRGYEQYF.

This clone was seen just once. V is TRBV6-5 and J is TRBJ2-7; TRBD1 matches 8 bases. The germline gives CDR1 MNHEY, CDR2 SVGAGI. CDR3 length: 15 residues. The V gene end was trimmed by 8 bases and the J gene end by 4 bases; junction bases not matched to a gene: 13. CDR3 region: CASRALWQGAYEQYF. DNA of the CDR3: TGTGCCAGCCGCGCGCTATGGCAGGGGGCGTACGAGCAGTACTTC.

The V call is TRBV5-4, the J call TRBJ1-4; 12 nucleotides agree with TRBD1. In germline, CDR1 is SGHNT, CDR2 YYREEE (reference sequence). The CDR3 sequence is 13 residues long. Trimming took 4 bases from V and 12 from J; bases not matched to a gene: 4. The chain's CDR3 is CASSKGQGAELFF. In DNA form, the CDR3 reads TGTGCCAGCAGCAAGGGACAGGGGGCTGAACTGTTTTTT. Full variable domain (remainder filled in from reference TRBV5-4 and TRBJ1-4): ETGVTQSPTHLIKTRGQQVTLRCSSQSGHNTVSWYQQALGQGPQFIFQYYREEENGRGNFPPRFSGLQFPNYSSELNVNALELDDSALYLCASSKGQGAELFFGSGTQLSVL.

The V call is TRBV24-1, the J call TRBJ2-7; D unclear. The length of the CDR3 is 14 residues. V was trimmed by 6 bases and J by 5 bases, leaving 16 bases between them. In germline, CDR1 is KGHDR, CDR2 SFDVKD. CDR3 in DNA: TGTGCCACCAGTCCCTCAGGCAGCATCCACGAGCAGTACTTC. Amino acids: CATSPSGSIHEQYF.

The CDR3 DNA reads TGTGCCAGCAGGCGGGACGGGAGCTCCTACAATGAGCAGTTCTTC. Translated, it gives CASRRDGSSYNEQFF. This chain uses TRBV28 with TRBJ2-1; D is possibly TRBD2 (6 bases). The V end lost 6 bases, the J end lost 0 bases, and 12 bases lay between the germline ends. This CDR3 has 15 residues. The V gene's germline CDR1 is MDHEN and CDR2 SYDVKM.

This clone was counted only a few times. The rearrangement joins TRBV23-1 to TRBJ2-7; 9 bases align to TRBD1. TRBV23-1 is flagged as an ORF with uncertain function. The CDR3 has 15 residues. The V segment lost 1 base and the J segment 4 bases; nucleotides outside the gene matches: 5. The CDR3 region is CASSQWDRAIYEQYF. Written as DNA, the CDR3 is TGCGCCAGCAGTCAATGGGACAGGGCGATTTACGAGCAGTACTTC.

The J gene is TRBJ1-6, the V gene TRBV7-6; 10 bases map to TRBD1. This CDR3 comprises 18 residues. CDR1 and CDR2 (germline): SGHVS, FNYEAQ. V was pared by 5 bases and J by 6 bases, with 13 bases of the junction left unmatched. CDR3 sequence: CASSRAVGTGAGNSPLHF. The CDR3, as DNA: TGTGCCAGCAGCCGGGCCGTGGGGACAGGGGCAGGTAATTCACCCCTCCACTTT. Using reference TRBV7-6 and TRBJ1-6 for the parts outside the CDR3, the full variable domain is GAGVSQSPRYKVTKRGQDVALRCDPISGHVSLYWYRQALGQGPEFLTYFNYEAQQDKSGLPNDRFSAERPEGSISTLTIQRTEQRDSAMYRCASSRAVGTGAGNSPLHFGNGTRLTVT.

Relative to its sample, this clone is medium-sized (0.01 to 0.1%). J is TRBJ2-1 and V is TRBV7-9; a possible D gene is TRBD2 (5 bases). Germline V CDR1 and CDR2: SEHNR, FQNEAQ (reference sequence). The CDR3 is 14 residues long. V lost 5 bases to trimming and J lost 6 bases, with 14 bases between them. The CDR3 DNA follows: TGTGCCAGCAGCCCAAAACTAGTTCCCAATGAGCAGTTCTTC. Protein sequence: CASSPKLVPNEQFF.

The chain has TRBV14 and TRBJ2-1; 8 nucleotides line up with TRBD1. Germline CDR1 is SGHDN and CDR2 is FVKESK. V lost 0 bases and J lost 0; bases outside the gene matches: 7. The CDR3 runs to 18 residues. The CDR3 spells CASSQDPRTGNSYNEQFF. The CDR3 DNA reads TGTGCCAGCAGCCAAGATCCGCGGACAGGGAACTCCTACAATGAGCAGTTCTTC.

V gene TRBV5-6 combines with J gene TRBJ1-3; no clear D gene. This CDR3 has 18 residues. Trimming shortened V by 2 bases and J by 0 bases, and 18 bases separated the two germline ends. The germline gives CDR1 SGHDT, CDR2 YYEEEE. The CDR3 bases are TGTGCCAGCAGCTTTGCAAATAGAGGCGGGAGCTCTGGAAACACCATATATTTT. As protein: CASSFANRGGSSGNTIYF. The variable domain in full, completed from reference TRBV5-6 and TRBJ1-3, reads DAGVTQSPTHLIKTRGQQVTLRCSPKSGHDTVSWYQQALGQGPQFIFQYYEEEERQRGNFPDRFSGHQFPNYSSELNVNALLLGDSALYLCASSFANRGGSSGNTIYFGEGSWLTVV.

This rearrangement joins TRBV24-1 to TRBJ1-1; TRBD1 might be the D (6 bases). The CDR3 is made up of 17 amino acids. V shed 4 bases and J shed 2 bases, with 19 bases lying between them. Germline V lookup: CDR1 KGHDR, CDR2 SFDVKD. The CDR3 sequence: CATSDLGGMEPNTEAFF. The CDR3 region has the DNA TGTGCCACCAGTGACCTAGGGGGAATGGAACCAAACACTGAAGCTTTCTTT.

CDR3 DNA: TGTGCCAGCGCCCCCAGGGTCGGGACAGGGGGCGCTGGGGCCAACGTCCTGACTTTC. It yields the protein CASAPRVGTGGAGANVLTF. This chain links TRBV14 with TRBJ2-6, with 12 bases aligning to TRBD1. This CDR3 is built from 19 residues. Germline CDR1 reads SGHDN; CDR2 reads FVKESK. The V and J ends lost 8 bases and 2 bases, in that order; junction bases with no gene match: 13.

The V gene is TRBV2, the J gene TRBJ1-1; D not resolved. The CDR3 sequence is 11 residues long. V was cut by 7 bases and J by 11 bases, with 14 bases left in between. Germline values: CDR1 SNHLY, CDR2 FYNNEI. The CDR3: CASTEAYRAFF. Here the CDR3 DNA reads TGTGCCAGCACCGAGGCATACCGGGCTTTCTTT.

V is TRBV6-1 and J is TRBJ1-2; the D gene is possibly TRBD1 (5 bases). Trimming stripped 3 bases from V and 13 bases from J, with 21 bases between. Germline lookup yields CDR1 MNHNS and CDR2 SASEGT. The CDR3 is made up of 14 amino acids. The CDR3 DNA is TGTGCCAGCAGTGAGGCTGGAGGGGCTTTGGGGGGCACCTTC. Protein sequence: CASSEAGGALGGTF.

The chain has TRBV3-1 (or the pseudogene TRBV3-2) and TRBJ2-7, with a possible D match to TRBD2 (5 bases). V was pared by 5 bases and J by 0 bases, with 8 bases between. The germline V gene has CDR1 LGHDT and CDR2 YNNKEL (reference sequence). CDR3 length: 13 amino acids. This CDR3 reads CASSEGNSYEQYF. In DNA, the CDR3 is TGTGCCAGCAGCGAGGGTAACTCCTACGAGCAGTACTTC.